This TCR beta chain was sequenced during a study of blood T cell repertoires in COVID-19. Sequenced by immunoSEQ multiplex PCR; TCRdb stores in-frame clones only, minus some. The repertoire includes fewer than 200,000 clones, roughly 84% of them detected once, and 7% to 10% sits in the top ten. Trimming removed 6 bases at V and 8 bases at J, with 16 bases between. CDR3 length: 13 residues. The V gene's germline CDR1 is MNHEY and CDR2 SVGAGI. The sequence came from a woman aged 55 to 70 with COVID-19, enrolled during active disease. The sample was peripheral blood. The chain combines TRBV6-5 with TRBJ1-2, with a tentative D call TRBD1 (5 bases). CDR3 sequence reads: CASRRQSDHGYTF. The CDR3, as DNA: TGTGCCAGCAGAAGACAGAGCGATCACGGCTACACCTTC.